This T cell receptor (beta chain) was documented in a study of shared clonotypes between healthy human individuals. Study-level points and caveats: Non-shared clonotypes had lower generation probabilities than those shared by all four donors. The diversity represented, both genetic and in exposure history, was limited by few donors.

Only in-frame clones appear in the TCRdb table, and some are missing; sequencing was by immunoSEQ multiplex PCR. Of about 2.5 million clones listed, about 90% were seen once; the top ten hold around 0.38%. Turning to this clone: Its antigen is not known.

Donors, without exception, were Caucasian adults residing in Nashville, Tennessee. The CDR3 sequence is 12 residues long. CDR1 is MDHEN and CDR2 is SYDVKM in the germline V gene. Trimming took off 6 bases at V and 8 bases at J, with 10 bases between the two ends. The chain couples TRBV28 to TRBJ1-4; no reliable D call. The receptor comes from a man younger than 35 in good health. Some clones in this sample may be carry-over from other donors' samples. The specimen was naive CD4+ T cells from PBMCs. Regarding subset: CD45RA+ positively selected. Here the CDR3 reads CASRDSREKLFF. For the CDR3, the DNA is TGTGCCAGCAGGGACTCGAGGGAAAAACTGTTTTTT. Full variable domain (missing parts from reference TRBV28 and TRBJ1-4): DVKVTQSSRYLVKRTGEKVFLECVQDMDHENMFWYRQDPGLGLRLIYFSYDVKMKEKGDIPEGYSVSREKKERFSLILESASTNQTSMYLCASRDSREKLFFGSGTQLSVL.